This T cell receptor (beta chain) was retrieved from a study of PD-L1 blockade in urothelial cancer. The time point: pretreatment peripheral blood. The CDR3 runs to 14 residues. V was trimmed by 5 bases and J by 1 base, leaving 11 bases between them. The germline CDR1 and CDR2 sequences are LGHNA and YNFKEQ. The repertoire was sequenced with immunoSEQ multiplex PCR; TCRdb's copy has only in-frame clones and lacks some. The profile shows approximately 88,000 clones, 84% of them singletons. The sequence was collected from a man between 60 and 75 years old with urothelial cancer. This specimen consisted of PBMCs, obtained around atezolizumab (anti-PD-L1) treatment. The chain joins TRBV4-2 to TRBJ1-1; the D is unclear. CDR3 nucleotide sequence: TGTGCCAGCAGCTTGGGCACACGGAACACTGAAGCTTTCTTT. Its protein product is CASSLGTRNTEAFF.